This T cell receptor (beta chain) came from a study of control samples from healthy donors and cancer patients. CDR1 SNHLY and CDR2 FYNNEI come from the germline V gene. The V end was cut by 7 bases, the J end by 1 base, with 23 bases between. The CDR3 consists of 18 residues. Sequencing used immunoSEQ multiplex PCR; TCRdb keeps in-frame clones, though not all of them. Of about 160,000 clones in the sample, nearly 96% were seen once. Sequencing was done on a sample of blood. The rearrangement links TRBV2 to TRBJ2-1; the D gene could be TRBD1 or TRBD2 (7 bases each). This TCR derives from a woman in her thirties in good health. The CDR3 reads CASKRAGGGSGSYNEQFF. CDR3 nucleotides: TGTGCCAGCAAGAGGGCAGGGGGGGGATCTGGGTCCTACAATGAGCAGTTCTTC.